Listed below are T cell receptor beta chains from one sample, sequenced in a study of blood T cell repertoires in COVID-19. Assay: immunoSEQ multiplex PCR; the TCRdb copy retains only in-frame clones and omits some. The repertoire holds tens of thousands of clones, with approximately 89% as singletons. Sequences were obtained from peripheral blood. All receptors come from a human donor in a cohort sampled during active COVID-19. CDR3s include the opening cysteine and the closing phenylalanine or tryptophan. A D gene is named only where the DNA matches it firmly. Clone sizes are given selectively: once, few, many, or a class where the clone is expanded.

clone_size	v_call	j_call	d_call	cdr3_aa	cdr3_nt
once	TRBV20-1	TRBJ2-5	.	CSARPEETQYF	TGCAGTGCTAGACCGGAGGAGACCCAGTACTTC
many	TRBV19	TRBJ2-7	.	CASSIPGQFYEQYF	TGTGCCAGTAGTATACCAGGACAGTTCTACGAGCAGTACTTC
.	TRBV12-3/TRBV12-4	TRBJ2-3	.	CASKSSDTQYF	TGTGCCAGCAAGAGTTCAGATACGCAGTATTTT
.	TRBV9	TRBJ2-2	.	CASSVARTGELFF	TGTGCCAGCAGCGTAGCCCGGACTGGGGAGCTGTTTTTT
.	TRBV6-5	TRBJ2-7	.	CASSSRQAYEQYF	TGTGCCAGCAGTTCCAGACAGGCCTACGAGCAGTACTTC
.	TRBV3-1/TRBV3-2	TRBJ1-4	.	CASSQGQEKLFF	TGTGCCAGCAGCCAAGGACAAGAAAAACTGTTTTTT
.	TRBV10-3	TRBJ1-1	TRBD1	CAISDADRGGTEAFF	TGTGCCATCAGTGACGCCGACAGGGGGGGTACTGAAGCTTTCTTT
few	TRBV6-5	TRBJ2-7	TRBD1	CASSYSKTGSYEQYF	TGTGCCAGCAGTTACTCGAAGACAGGGTCCTACGAGCAGTACTTC
.	TRBV5-1	TRBJ2-3	.	CASSLITEDTQYF	TGCGCCAGCAGCTTGATTACTGAAGATACGCAGTATTTT
.	TRBV7-6	TRBJ1-3	TRBD1	CASSLGQGSGGNTIYF	TGTGCCAGCAGCTTGGGACAGGGCTCAGGTGGAAACACCATATATTTT
.	TRBV30	TRBJ1-5	TRBD1	CAWSGSGTGNQPQHF	TGTGCCTGGAGTGGCTCCGGGACAGGGAATCAGCCCCAGCATTTT
.	TRBV11-2	TRBJ2-5	.	CASGTLQETQYF	TGTGCTAGCGGTACTCTCCAAGAGACCCAGTACTTC
.	TRBV9	TRBJ2-7	TRBD2	CASSPRGRRESEQYF	TGTGCCAGCAGCCCACGTGGGAGGCGGGAGAGCGAGCAGTACTTC
.	TRBV7-9	TRBJ2-7	.	CASLRGTAGSYEQYF	TGTGCCAGCCTTCGCGGGACAGCAGGGTCCTACGAGCAGTACTTC
.	TRBV5-1	TRBJ2-5	TRBD1	CASSLGTGGLTQYF	TGCGCCAGCAGCTTGGGTACAGGGGGATTGACCCAGTACTTC
few	TRBV6-5	TRBJ2-2	TRBD2	CASSYSLAGSAGELFF	TGTGCCAGCAGTTACTCACTAGCGGGATCAGCCGGGGAGCTGTTTTTT
.	TRBV20-1	TRBJ2-3	TRBD2	CSASASGRGDTQYF	TGCAGTGCTAGTGCTAGCGGGCGCGGAGATACGCAGTATTTT
.	TRBV19	TRBJ2-1	TRBD2	CASSHGVAGTYNEQFF	TGTGCCAGTAGTCACGGGGTAGCGGGAACCTACAATGAGCAGTTCTTC
.	TRBV2	TRBJ2-3	.	CASSEEGVKDTQYF	TGTGCCAGCAGTGAAGAGGGAGTCAAGGATACGCAGTATTTT
.	TRBV4-1	TRBJ2-7	TRBD2	CASSPFPASGGMPIEQYF	TGCGCCAGCAGCCCTTTCCCGGCTAGCGGGGGGATGCCTATCGAGCAGTACTTC
.	TRBV27	TRBJ2-1	TRBD2	CASSLLAGGGYEQFF	TGTGCCAGCAGTTTACTAGCGGGTGGCGGGTATGAGCAGTTCTTC
.	TRBV6-5	TRBJ1-1	.	CASTREGGGQAFF	TGTGCCAGCACGCGGGAGGGGGGAGGCCAAGCTTTCTTT
once	TRBV18	TRBJ1-4	.	CASSPNEKLFF	TGTGCCAGCTCCCCGAATGAAAAACTGTTTTTT
once	TRBV14	TRBJ2-7	TRBD1	CASKGAREQYF	TGTGCCAGCAAGGGGGCGAGGGAGCAGTACTTC
.	TRBV6-4	TRBJ1-5	TRBD1	CASSEQGNQPQHF	TGTGCCAGCAGTGAACAGGGGAATCAGCCCCAGCATTTT
.	TRBV7-9	TRBJ2-3	.	CASSLSGGGSTDTQYF	TGTGCCAGCAGCTTGAGCGGCGGCGGGAGCACAGATACGCAGTATTTT
.	TRBV6-1	TRBJ2-1	TRBD2	CASSDASGGNNEQFF	TGTGCCAGCAGTGACGCTAGCGGGGGTAACAATGAGCAGTTCTTC
.	TRBV7-3	TRBJ2-1	TRBD1	CASSRDSFEQFF	TGTGCCAGCAGTCGGGACAGTTTTGAGCAGTTCTTC
.	TRBV11-2	TRBJ2-7	TRBD2	CASGLAGGNEQYF	TGTGCCAGCGGACTAGCGGGAGGAAACGAGCAGTACTTC
.	TRBV2	TRBJ2-5	.	CASSEAIGGLVRETQYF	TGTGCCAGCAGTGAAGCAATAGGGGGTCTGGTCCGAGAGACCCAGTACTTC
.	TRBV10-1	TRBJ2-1	TRBD2	CASSSPGTSGKYEQFF	TGCGCCAGCAGTTCCCCCGGGACTAGCGGGAAATATGAGCAGTTCTTC
medium-sized	TRBV3-1/TRBV3-2	TRBJ1-1	.	CASSQGGAEAFF	TGTGCCAGCAGCCAAGGGGGGGCTGAAGCTTTCTTT
.	TRBV30	TRBJ2-1	TRBD2	CAWSLSGAVGEQFF	TGTGCCTGGAGTTTAAGCGGGGCGGTCGGTGAGCAGTTCTTC
.	TRBV11-2	TRBJ1-1	.	CASSSSRQGVRTEAFF	TGTGCCAGCAGCTCGTCCCGCCAAGGGGTGCGGACTGAAGCTTTCTTT
.	TRBV7-2	TRBJ2-5	.	CASSSDSQGAQYF	TGTGCCAGCAGTTCGGACAGCCAAGGTGCCCAGTACTTC
few	TRBV6-1	TRBJ2-2	.	CASSEVYSFTGELFF	TGTGCCAGCAGTGAAGTTTACAGCTTTACCGGGGAGCTGTTTTTT
.	TRBV10-2	TRBJ2-1	.	CASSEWGLGHNEQFF	TGCGCCAGCAGTGAGTGGGGGCTTGGCCACAATGAGCAGTTCTTC
.	TRBV28	TRBJ2-7	.	CASSLAESHYEQYF	TGTGCCAGCAGCTTAGCGGAGAGCCACTACGAGCAGTACTTC
.	TRBV6-4	TRBJ2-3	.	CASSVGTSPTDTQYF	TGTGCCAGCAGTGTCGGGACTTCCCCCACAGATACGCAGTATTTT
.	TRBV9	TRBJ2-3	TRBD2	CASSASLAEGTDTQYF	TGTGCCAGCAGCGCTTCACTAGCGGAAGGCACAGATACGCAGTATTTT